This T cell receptor beta chain is from a study of T cells in pancreatic ductal adenocarcinoma. General study results and limits: Blood had more productive templates and about 7.9-fold more unique clonotypes than tumor. Enrichment of CD45RO+ effector over naive T cells in tumors may bias clonality.

TCRdb's table, derived via immunoSEQ multiplex PCR, lists solely in-frame clones and lacks some. Among about 31,000 clones, roughly nine tenths were seen once, and the ten largest hold about 2%. On this clone itself: Its antigen is still unknown.

Surgery without prior neoadjuvant therapy was the treatment of the selected pancreatic ductal adenocarcinoma patients. Looked up from germline, CDR1 is KGHSH and CDR2 is LQKENI. V dropped 5 bases and J dropped 7 bases, with 11 bases sitting between them. The CDR3 runs to 12 residues. The sequence was collected from a human donor with pancreatic ductal adenocarcinoma. Source material: PBMCs. The chain joins TRBV18 to TRBJ2-5; D uncertain. Here the CDR3 DNA reads TGTGCCAGCTCATCAAGAGACGGGACCCAGTACTTC. It specifies CASSSRDGTQYF. The full variable domain, completed using reference TRBV18 and TRBJ2-5, is NAGVMQNPRHLVRRRGQEARLRCSPMKGHSHVYWYRQLPEEGLKFMVYLQKENIIDESGMPKERFSAEFPKEGPSILRIQQVVRGDSAAYFCASSSRDGTQYFGPGTRLLVL.